This T cell receptor (beta chain) came from a study of blood T cells in healthy people across ages. Findings and caveats of the study: It was not possible, with unsorted PBMCs, to conclusively compare naive and antigen-experienced cells.

Germline assignment: CDR1 LNHNV and CDR2 YYDKDF (reference sequence). Trimming removed 3 bases at V and 8 bases at J, with 19 bases between. This CDR3 is built from 16 residues. In its sample, this clonotype was seen a few times. Its specificity is not known. Next came a second PCR, run for roughly 6 to 11 cycles, which used a sample-barcoded 5' primer along with a J-beta primer mix. TCRdb re-derived calls from the 5' RACE reads in MiXCR, one entry per CDR3 protein. The repertoire has about 1.8 million distinct CDR3 sequences, roughly 50% of them found once; the top ten carry approximately 2.1%. Material for sequencing was blood. The chain links TRBV15 to TRBJ1-4, with D perhaps matching TRBD1 (6 bases). The receptor was derived from a woman between 40 and 50 years old in good health. The CDR3 here is CATSSTRDIRGEKLFF. The CDR3 DNA is TGTGCCACCAGCAGTACCCGGGACATTAGAGGGGAAAAACTGTTTTTT.